The source of this T cell receptor (beta chain) is a study of T cell repertoires in cytomegalovirus infection. Study as a whole: Indications of both CMV infection and matching HLA type were provided by public TCR beta signatures.

Findings of the study overall: Frequencies of public TCR beta families were cumulated, and this identified carriers of CMV plus the relevant HLA. HLA-C-restricted CMV clonotypes gave the most frequent clonotype in two of eight donors.

Germline CDR1 reads SGHTA; CDR2 reads FQGTGA. The CDR3 contains 15 residues. The ends lost 6 bases at V and 0 bases at J; junction bases unmatched: 6. One entry per CDR3 protein, called by TCRdb with MiXCR from the reads. This repertoire shows almost 500,000 distinct CDR3 sequences, 11% found once; its top ten account for around 9.6%. This clonotype was counted ten times or more. What it recognizes is unknown. The genes are TRBV7-3 and TRBJ2-3, with 7 bases aligning to TRBD2. This TCR was sampled from a human donor in good health (CMV status not recorded). Some clones in this sample may be carry-over from other donors' samples. Specimen: PBMCs. The CDR3 DNA reads as TGTGCCAGCAGATCCGGGGGGACTAGCACAGATACGCAGTATTTT. Protein: CASRSGGTSTDTQYF.